What follows is one TCR beta chain and its context. Its target antigen remains unknown. Per-base quality was not reported, and no clone a single base away is much larger than it. For this chain, trimming is 7 bases at the V end and 9 bases at the J end, and the number of junction bases without a gene match is 7. As encoded in the germline V gene, CDR1 is SGDLS while CDR2 is YYNGEE. The CDR3 holds 14 amino acids from the cysteine to the phenylalanine. Kept here is only the CDR3 DNA, which spans 42 bases and is read in frame from base 1. The method behind the library was the immunoSEQ multiplex PCR assay. For the multiplex PCR, a mixture combining 60 forward primers for TCR Vbeta segments and 13 reverse primers for TCR Jbeta segments was used. Amplification of the CDR3 region of rearranged TCR beta genes was performed with a multiplex PCR assay on genomic DNA. The Illumina HiSeq System was used to sequence the amplified TCR beta libraries as 87-base-pair reads. The paper's data handling went like this. Across the 600 to 700 repertoires, a later analysis counted roughly 77 million unique TCR beta chains, 9.5 million to 13 million of which were shared by at least two donors. Raw reads were error-corrected and collapsed into unique sequences with a nearest-neighbor algorithm that merged closely related sequences to remove PCR and sequencing errors. CDR3 sequences were aligned to IMGT reference sequences to assign V, D and J gene segments. Each retained sequence needed at least a six-nucleotide match to both a V gene segment and a J gene segment. A rearrangement was called productive if the CDR3 had no stop codons and remained in frame with V and J, and every other rearrangement was called non-productive. Following IMGT convention, CDR3 was defined as the stretch from the second conserved V-encoded cysteine up to the conserved J-encoded phenylalanine. In an earlier analysis of more than 550 of the donors, sequences lacking an unambiguous match to a single V gene segment were excluded. An earlier analysis of about 600 of the donors called V segments functional above 56.7% productive rearrangements and segregating when the between-donor standard deviation exceeded 5%. A statistical classification framework was built to diagnose cytomegalovirus status from the catalog of TCR beta chain sequences. V and J gene assignment, in a later analysis, came from comparing TCR nucleotide sequences with IMGT/GENE-DB human TR gene sequences. In a later analysis, CDR3 sequences and most-parsimonious VDJ recombination scenarios were assigned using the TCRdist pipeline. In a later analysis, each TCR beta chain was defined by its CDR3 amino acid sequence together with its V-gene family, and reads without a unique V-gene family were excluded. As a way to deal with suspected cross-contamination and a sequencing artifact, a later analysis dropped 450 to 600 nucleotide sequences that were highly shared and had low generation probability. In a later analysis, a clonal expansion index was calculated for each public chain from normalized within-repertoire ranks of inferred template counts. In a later analysis, generation probabilities were computed with a VDJ recombination model fitted to out-of-frame rearrangements, and the resulting probabilities were checked against IGoR. In a later analysis, hypergeometric tests were used to score TCR-TCR, TCR-HLA and TCR-CMV co-occurrence, with a repertoire-size bias correction applied to TCR pairs. To estimate false discovery rates, a later analysis permuted the HLA or CMV assignments 20 times. A later analysis grouped co-occurring TCRs with DBSCAN, adding TCRdist sequence similarity when clustering within HLA-allele-positive subsets. For co-occurrence clustering, repertoires with fewer than 30,000 or more than 120,000 public chains were excluded, along with four or five repertoires with anomalous nucleotide sharing. TCRdb took this table from immuneACCESS and kept in-frame rearrangements with V and J called. Such tables lack part of the clones; where checked against another copy, unresolved V genes explain under half of the gap, and the rest is unexplained. V and J calls and clone size are given by that table; D and trimming were obtained from the DNA. Across this sample there are around 150,000 clones, with 75% seen only once. The ten most abundant clones make up 2.5% to 3% of the sample.

The data were taken from a study of cytomegalovirus exposure and HLA in healthy donors (dated by TCRdb to the late 2010s). Looking at the study overall: An earlier analysis of about 560 of the donors reported 276 Gb of sequence data and some 110 million unique TCR beta sequences obtained from 180 million or so T cells. A later genetic analysis took genome-wide SNP genotypes for about 65% of the 666 donors and used that subset as a discovery cohort. Of the roughly 400 genotyped donors, roughly 80% were placed in the genetic ancestry cluster associated with self-reported Caucasian donors. A later analysis re-analyzed previously published TCR beta repertoires from approximately 700 donors and added high-resolution HLA genotyping to study TCR occurrence patterns. About five DR-DQ haplotypes were treated as single units for association and clustering because of strong linkage in the cohort. Donor age, sex, ethnicity and CMV serostatus were compiled alongside the repertoire data. Roughly 300 gigabases of sequencing data and tens of millions of unique TCR sequences were included in an early release covering several hundred HLA-typed donors. All discovery cohort repertoires had been generated on a single sequencing platform. The study aimed to test whether cataloging public T cell receptors could reveal signatures of past pathogen exposure. Both class I and class II loci were covered by HLA typing, at four-digit resolution. The number of donors typed differed by locus, with 629-630 for A, B, C, DRB1 and DQB1, more than 500 for DQA1, about 610 for DPA1, and under 490 for DPB1. An earlier analysis of approximately 580 of the donors used high-throughput TCR beta sequencing to judge whether each TCR beta V gene segment behaved as functional or pseudogenic. In the later analysis, no new phenotypic data were used to find candidate immune exposures; instead, reliance was placed on TCR beta sequences and their occurrence across donors. On average, around 240,000 unique TCR beta nucleotide sequences were sequenced per donor among about 400 genotyped donors of the cohort, with 15% to 20% of those sequences being non-productive. Using immunosequencing, the study profiled T cell repertoires from about 620 subjects and related those repertoires to cytomegalovirus serostatus. To predict cytomegalovirus infection status, the study combined high-throughput TCR immunosequencing, statistical association of individual TCRs with disease status, and machine learning. In addition to the first cohort of several hundred subjects, a separate validation cohort of around 110 different subjects was used.

The cohort comprised hundreds of healthy bone marrow donors. All cohort members were sampled while nominally healthy, although unrecorded immune exposures were likely present. The donor was CMV seropositive and was included in the group of 250 to 350 seropositive cohort members. Every donor gave a peripheral blood sample, and the peripheral blood mononuclear cells from that sample were used for TCR beta sequencing. Genomic DNA extraction from the blood cell samples was performed with the Qiagen DNeasy Blood Extraction Kit. Broad study findings and their caveats: In this cohort, only TCR beta chains were sequenced, and detectable features were limited by the absence of alpha or paired-chain data. The classifier was reported to diagnose cytomegalovirus status with high specificity and sensitivity in both the original and validation cohorts. In a later genetic analysis, a missense DCLRE1C variant was associated with V-gene and J-gene trimming of TCR beta chains, and the association was replicated in an independent cohort. A later analysis found that most CMV-associated TCR beta chains appeared HLA-restricted, with HLA associations seemingly driven largely by CMV exposure. According to a later analysis, parvovirus B19, influenza, CMV and Epstein-Barr virus appeared linked to several top co-occurrence clusters. An earlier analysis of 587 of the donors showed that most TCR beta V segments appeared in productive rearrangements either about 87% or about 30% of the time, which broadly matched IMGT annotations. The authors suggested that the approach could potentially be generalized to other disease states and immunological phenotypes. Most TCR sequences were observed very rarely across donors, whereas some public TCRs were present in many individuals. In a later analysis, around 17,000 TCR beta sequences were associated with specific HLA alleles at a false discovery rate of 0.05. In the study, some 160 TCR beta chains were listed as associated with cytomegalovirus. The only immune exposure information available for the cohort was CMV serostatus. Because some donors lacked HLA typing at each locus, the association tests relied only on the typed subset. Sequencing depth was assumed to be roughly uniform across donors in the presence/absence analyses, though that assumption may not hold. Assigning TCR associations to individual alleles was difficult when HLA alleles, especially DR and DQ, strongly co-occurred. A later analysis found that TCR association rates varied across HLA loci, with DRB1 alleles showing the most associated TCRs and HLA-C alleles the fewest. In vitro tests confirmed that a few of the cytomegalovirus-associated TCR beta chains recognize cytomegalovirus antigens. Compared with the roughly 670-donor mean, donors in an Asian-associated ancestry cluster had fewer N-insertions in productive TCRs, according to a later genetic analysis. The 87-base-pair reads could not distinguish some IMGT-functional V segments, including TRBV6-2 and TRBV6-3, so those segments were excluded. A cluster of highly shared sequence variants was judged likely to be a technical artifact of the sequencing pipeline. Because counts were too low, roughly 18 rarely observed V segments, including chromosome 9 orphons, were left out of the earlier analysis of 500 to 750 of the donors. A further reported finding was that TCR beta sequences accurately predicted the HLA-A and HLA-B alleles for most subjects in the first cohort. Linkage disequilibrium might explain the correlated functional status among segregating V segments, but an unknown experimental factor could not be excluded. A later analysis found that HLA-associated TCR beta chains were more clonally expanded and had lower generation probabilities than equally common non-associated chains.

The TCR was taken from a woman in her forties or fifties in good health and CMV-seropositive. This chain joins TRBV9 to TRBJ1-6, and 10 bases in between align with TRBD1. Source material: PBMCs. The DNA sequence is TGTGCCAGCCAGGCCGGGACAGGGGCTTCACCCCTCCACTTT. Its protein is CASQAGTGASPLHF.